These T cell receptor beta chains were read from a single sample in a study of vaccination and CD4 T cells after COVID-19. No antigen is known for these receptors. TCRdb fed the PCR reads into MiXCR, producing one record per CDR3 protein. The table lists roughly 8,900 distinct CDR3 sequences, 60% to 80% of them singletons. Sample: CD4+ T cells from blood, cultured in vitro. These receptors were taken from a human donor who had recovered from COVID-19. Both conserved end residues are part of each CDR3. Fields, in order: J gene, D gene, V gene, clone size, CDR3 protein, CDR3 DNA. D genes are given only for firm matches. Some rows mark clone size as missing; the rest say once, few, many or name a class of expanded clone.

j_call: TRBJ2-5; d_call: .; v_call: TRBV21-1; clone_size: .; cdr3_aa: CASSTSGSGIETQYF; cdr3_nt: TGTGCCAGCAGCACCAGCGGGAGTGGTATTGAGACCCAGTACTTC
j_call: TRBJ2-5; d_call: TRBD2; v_call: TRBV27; clone_size: .; cdr3_aa: CASSPGLAGRQETQYF; cdr3_nt: TGTGCCAGCAGTCCCGGACTAGCGGGCCGGCAAGAGACCCAGTACTTC
j_call: TRBJ2-2; d_call: TRBD2; v_call: TRBV19; clone_size: .; cdr3_aa: CASTPSGSHGELFF; cdr3_nt: TGTGCCAGTACCCCTAGCGGGAGTCACGGGGAGCTGTTTTTT
j_call: TRBJ2-2; d_call: TRBD2; v_call: TRBV6-1; clone_size: .; cdr3_aa: CASTSGYTGELFF; cdr3_nt: TGTGCCAGCACTAGCGGTTACACCGGGGAGCTGTTTTTT
j_call: TRBJ1-2; d_call: TRBD1; v_call: TRBV30; clone_size: once; cdr3_aa: CAWSERTGRGYTF; cdr3_nt: TGTGCCTGGAGCGAAAGGACAGGGAGAGGCTACACCTTC
j_call: TRBJ1-6; d_call: .; v_call: TRBV27; clone_size: few; cdr3_aa: CASRIASSYNSPLHF; cdr3_nt: TGTGCCAGCAGAATAGCGAGCTCCTATAATTCACCCCTCCACTTT
j_call: TRBJ2-1; d_call: TRBD2; v_call: TRBV7-2; clone_size: .; cdr3_aa: CASSLAPLAGGYNEQFF; cdr3_nt: TGTGCCAGCAGCTTAGCGCCACTAGCGGGGGGGTACAATGAGCAGTTCTTC
j_call: TRBJ1-1; d_call: .; v_call: TRBV19; clone_size: .; cdr3_aa: CASSMGSDTEAFF; cdr3_nt: TGTGCCAGTAGTATGGGGTCGGACACTGAAGCTTTCTTT
j_call: TRBJ2-2; d_call: .; v_call: TRBV11-2; clone_size: .; cdr3_aa: CASSLGGGITGELFF; cdr3_nt: TGTGCCAGCAGCTTAGGAGGGGGGATCACCGGGGAGCTGTTTTTT
j_call: TRBJ1-4; d_call: TRBD1; v_call: TRBV15; clone_size: .; cdr3_aa: CATSINRGANEKLFF; cdr3_nt: TGTGCCACCAGCATAAACAGGGGGGCAAATGAAAAACTGTTTTTT
j_call: TRBJ2-3; d_call: .; v_call: TRBV20-1; clone_size: .; cdr3_aa: CSAGGPIGSTDTQYF; cdr3_nt: TGCAGTGCTGGGGGACCCATCGGAAGCACAGATACGCAGTATTTT
j_call: TRBJ2-5; d_call: .; v_call: TRBV10-3; clone_size: .; cdr3_aa: CAISHPEGGQTQYF; cdr3_nt: TGTGCCATCAGCCACCCAGAGGGAGGACAGACCCAGTACTTC
j_call: TRBJ2-3; d_call: TRBD2; v_call: TRBV20-1; clone_size: .; cdr3_aa: CSAQKRGSTDTQYF; cdr3_nt: TGCAGTGCCCAAAAGCGGGGAAGCACAGATACGCAGTATTTT
j_call: TRBJ2-2; d_call: .; v_call: TRBV10-1; clone_size: .; cdr3_aa: CASRGENTGELFF; cdr3_nt: TGCGCCAGCAGGGGGGAGAACACCGGGGAGCTGTTTTTT
j_call: TRBJ2-5; d_call: .; v_call: TRBV7-8; clone_size: few; cdr3_aa: CASSRGWETQYF; cdr3_nt: TGTGCCAGCAGCCGGGGGTGGGAGACCCAGTACTTC
j_call: TRBJ1-1; d_call: .; v_call: TRBV9; clone_size: .; cdr3_aa: CASSAKGSASTEAFF; cdr3_nt: TGTGCCAGCAGCGCCAAGGGTTCTGCGAGCACTGAAGCTTTCTTT
j_call: TRBJ1-3; d_call: .; v_call: TRBV19; clone_size: .; cdr3_aa: CASSIGGYGGNTIYF; cdr3_nt: TGTGCCAGTAGTATCGGGGGTTACGGTGGAAACACCATATATTTT
j_call: TRBJ2-5; d_call: .; v_call: TRBV7-9; clone_size: .; cdr3_aa: CASSPRGGASEETQYF; cdr3_nt: TGTGCCAGCAGTCCCCGAGGGGGGGCCTCCGAAGAGACCCAGTACTTC
j_call: TRBJ1-1; d_call: TRBD1; v_call: TRBV6-2/TRBV6-3; clone_size: .; cdr3_aa: CASDVQGAKPGWNTEAFF; cdr3_nt: TGTGCCAGCGATGTACAGGGGGCGAAACCAGGCTGGAACACTGAAGCTTTCTTT
j_call: TRBJ2-5; d_call: .; v_call: TRBV4-1; clone_size: .; cdr3_aa: CASSRSYSRDRETQYF; cdr3_nt: TGCGCCAGCAGCCGGTCTTATTCGCGGGATCGCGAGACCCAGTACTTC
j_call: TRBJ2-7; d_call: TRBD2; v_call: TRBV15; clone_size: once; cdr3_aa: CATSRLAGGHYEQYF; cdr3_nt: TGTGCCACCAGCAGACTAGCGGGAGGGCACTACGAGCAGTACTTC
j_call: TRBJ2-2; d_call: TRBD1; v_call: TRBV5-4; clone_size: .; cdr3_aa: CASSSGTGDTGELFF; cdr3_nt: TGTGCCAGCAGCTCGGGGACAGGGGACACCGGGGAGCTGTTTTTT
j_call: TRBJ1-2; d_call: .; v_call: TRBV7-2; clone_size: few; cdr3_aa: CASSSQTGAYGYTF; cdr3_nt: TGTGCCAGCAGCTCCCAGACAGGAGCCTATGGCTACACCTTC
j_call: TRBJ1-2; d_call: .; v_call: TRBV11-2; clone_size: .; cdr3_aa: CASKPAGVNYGYTF; cdr3_nt: TGTGCCAGCAAGCCGGCAGGCGTTAACTATGGCTACACCTTC
j_call: TRBJ2-6; d_call: .; v_call: TRBV7-9; clone_size: once; cdr3_aa: CASTPEKGHSSGANVLTF; cdr3_nt: TGTGCCAGCACCCCCGAAAAAGGTCATAGCTCTGGGGCCAACGTCCTGACTTTC
j_call: TRBJ2-2; d_call: TRBD2; v_call: TRBV20-1; clone_size: few; cdr3_aa: CSARDPAGASAGELFF; cdr3_nt: TGCAGTGCTAGAGATCCAGCGGGGGCGAGCGCCGGGGAGCTGTTTTTT
j_call: TRBJ1-3; d_call: .; v_call: TRBV7-9; clone_size: .; cdr3_aa: CASSLGVAGNTIYF; cdr3_nt: TGTGCCAGCAGCCTAGGGGTAGCTGGAAACACCATATATTTT
j_call: TRBJ2-3; d_call: .; v_call: TRBV19; clone_size: .; cdr3_aa: CASSIGPPTDTQYF; cdr3_nt: TGTGCCAGTAGTATAGGACCTCCCACAGATACGCAGTATTTT
j_call: TRBJ1-6; d_call: TRBD1; v_call: TRBV7-3; clone_size: .; cdr3_aa: CASSETGRYNSPLHF; cdr3_nt: TGTGCCAGCAGCGAGACAGGGCGTTATAATTCACCCCTCCACTTT
j_call: TRBJ1-5; d_call: .; v_call: TRBV12-3/TRBV12-4; clone_size: .; cdr3_aa: CASSLGAGQPQHF; cdr3_nt: TGTGCCAGCAGTTTAGGTGCGGGGCAGCCCCAGCATTTT
j_call: TRBJ2-3; d_call: .; v_call: TRBV9; clone_size: medium-sized; cdr3_aa: CASSLSWGIADTQYF; cdr3_nt: TGTGCCAGCAGCCTAAGTTGGGGGATCGCAGATACGCAGTATTTT
j_call: TRBJ2-7; d_call: .; v_call: TRBV11-2; clone_size: once; cdr3_aa: CASSRTAYEQYF; cdr3_nt: TGTGCCAGCAGTCGGACAGCCTACGAGCAGTACTTC
j_call: TRBJ1-2; d_call: TRBD1; v_call: TRBV28; clone_size: .; cdr3_aa: CASTIPGQIYGYTF; cdr3_nt: TGTGCCAGCACCATTCCGGGACAGATATATGGCTACACCTTC
j_call: TRBJ2-7; d_call: .; v_call: TRBV7-2; clone_size: .; cdr3_aa: CASSLSGGAPEQYF; cdr3_nt: TGTGCCAGCAGCTTGTCTGGGGGGGCGCCCGAGCAGTACTTC
j_call: TRBJ1-2; d_call: .; v_call: TRBV11-2; clone_size: .; cdr3_aa: CASSSLMTGLNYGYTF; cdr3_nt: TGTGCCAGCAGCTCCCTGATGACAGGATTAAACTATGGCTACACCTTC
j_call: TRBJ2-7; d_call: .; v_call: TRBV2; clone_size: once; cdr3_aa: CASDRGLTTDEQYF; cdr3_nt: TGTGCCAGCGACCGGGGACTCACCACCGACGAGCAGTACTTC
j_call: TRBJ1-6; d_call: .; v_call: TRBV20-1; clone_size: .; cdr3_aa: CSARRQGTENSPLHF; cdr3_nt: TGCAGTGCTAGACGACAAGGGACGGAGAATTCACCCCTCCACTTT
j_call: TRBJ2-7; d_call: .; v_call: TRBV6-1; clone_size: few; cdr3_aa: CASSRGTEFYEQYF; cdr3_nt: TGTGCCAGCAGCCGCGGGACAGAGTTCTACGAGCAGTACTTC
j_call: TRBJ2-7; d_call: TRBD2; v_call: TRBV27; clone_size: once; cdr3_aa: CASTQTSGIPTEQYF; cdr3_nt: TGTGCCAGCACCCAAACTAGCGGTATTCCTACCGAGCAGTACTTC
j_call: TRBJ2-1; d_call: .; v_call: TRBV12-3/TRBV12-4; clone_size: .; cdr3_aa: CASSLEFQPGSYNEQFF; cdr3_nt: TGTGCCAGCAGTTTAGAATTCCAGCCGGGGTCATACAATGAGCAGTTCTTC
j_call: TRBJ2-7; d_call: .; v_call: TRBV5-8; clone_size: .; cdr3_aa: CASSLDRAVHEQYF; cdr3_nt: TGTGCCAGCAGCTTGGACAGGGCGGTCCACGAGCAGTACTTC
j_call: TRBJ1-1; d_call: TRBD1; v_call: TRBV20-1; clone_size: .; cdr3_aa: CSARGQGFTEAFF; cdr3_nt: TGCAGTGCTAGGGGACAGGGTTTCACTGAAGCTTTCTTT
j_call: TRBJ1-5; d_call: .; v_call: TRBV20-1; clone_size: .; cdr3_aa: CSAPDSNSNQPQHF; cdr3_nt: TGCAGTGCGCCGGACAGCAATAGCAATCAGCCCCAGCATTTT
j_call: TRBJ1-5; d_call: TRBD1; v_call: TRBV27; clone_size: .; cdr3_aa: CASSPDRVHQPQHF; cdr3_nt: TGTGCCAGCAGTCCCGACAGGGTCCATCAGCCCCAGCATTTT